The 30 T cell receptor beta chains listed next were all sequenced from one sample in a study of shared clonotypes between healthy human individuals. Clones were sequenced by immunoSEQ multiplex PCR, and TCRdb holds only the in-frame ones, with some missing. The sample has hundreds of thousands of clones, roughly three quarters seen once. The sample consisted of PBMCs. These TCRs come from a woman aged 40-49 years in good health. Some clones in this sample may be carry-over from other donors' samples.

This chain uses TRBV19 with TRBJ2-7; 7 bases line up with TRBD1. CDR3 size: 13 residues. Germline loops: CDR1 LNHDA, CDR2 SQIVND (reference sequence). V lost 3 bases to trimming and J lost 3 bases; unmatched junction nucleotides: 2. The CDR3 coding sequence is TGTGCCAGTAGTATGAACAGGGGCTACGAGCAGTACTTC. Translation gives CASSMNRGYEQYF.

This clone came up many times. The chain's CDR3 is CASSLEGIWYEQYF. CDR3 bases: TGTGCCAGCAGTTTGGAGGGTATATGGTACGAGCAGTACTTC. The gene calls are TRBV28 and TRBJ2-7; D possibly corresponds to TRBD2 (6 bases). V was pared by 3 bases and J by 4 bases, with 13 bases between. CDR1 is MDHEN and CDR2 is SYDVKM in the germline V gene. The CDR3 covers 14 residues.

Here the CDR3 reads CSVEASSYEQYF. CDR3 DNA sequence: TGCAGCGTTGAGGCAAGCTCCTACGAGCAGTACTTC. The rearrangement links TRBV29-1 to TRBJ2-7; no firm D call. CDR1 and CDR2 from the germline V gene are SQVTM and ANQGSEA. Trimming pared 3 bases from V and 0 bases from J, leaving 6 bases between. The CDR3 has 12 residues.

V gene TRBV28 combines with J gene TRBJ2-7; D unclear. CDR1 is MDHEN, CDR2 SYDVKM, per germline. This CDR3 spans 13 amino acids. V dropped 7 bases and J dropped 0 bases, with 10 bases sitting between them. The CDR3 DNA sequence: TGTGCCAGCAATCCGGGCACCTCCTACGAGCAGTACTTC. Translated, it gives CASNPGTSYEQYF.

This sequence joins TRBV13 and TRBJ2-7; D may be TRBD1 (5 bases). The V and J ends lost 0 bases and 3 bases respectively, with 9 bases between them. CDR1 and CDR2 (germline): PRHDT, FYEKMQ (reference sequence). CDR3 size: 14 residues. The CDR3 region has the DNA TGTGCCAGCAGCTTAGGAAGGGGCGGCTACGAGCAGTACTTC. Translated, it gives CASSLGRGGYEQYF.

Comments on this clone: It differs at one base from a far larger clone, so likely a read error. The chain recombines TRBV30 with TRBJ1-1, with D perhaps matching TRBD1 (6 bases). The CDR3 is 15 residues long. The V gene's germline CDR1 is GTSNPN and CDR2 SVGIG (reference sequence). The V end lost 1 base, the J end lost 0 bases, and 12 bases lay between the germline ends. The CDR3: CAWSEGVWVNTEAFF. For the CDR3, the DNA is TGTGCCTGGAGTGAGGGGGTTTGGGTGAACACTGAAGCTTTCTTT.

The chain couples TRBV12-5 to TRBJ1-3, with D unresolved. Germline lookup yields CDR1 LGHNT and CDR2 FRNRAP. CDR3 size: 14 residues. Between the trimmed V and J ends, which lost 3 bases and 3 bases, there was a span of 9 bases. The CDR3 is CASGFGVGGNTIYF. The CDR3 nucleotides are TGTGCTAGTGGTTTCGGGGTTGGTGGAAACACCATATATTTT.

Notes on this clone: This clone may be a read error of a much larger clone one base away. V and J are TRBV6-5 and TRBJ2-1; unclear D gene. This CDR3 has 11 amino acids. Germline CDR1 MNHEY, CDR2 SVGAGI. With 5 bases removed from V and 5 bases from J, the gap between germline ends came to 4 bases. The CDR3 is CASSQNNEQFF. The CDR3 coding sequence is TGTGCCAGCAGTCAAAACAATGAGCAGTTCTTC.

V and J are TRBV11-2 and TRBJ2-6; possibly TRBD1 for D (6 bases). The CDR3 sequence is 19 residues long. V dropped 5 bases and J dropped 0 bases, with 20 bases sitting between them. Germline V gene sequence: CDR1 SGHAT, CDR2 FQNNGV. The DNA of the CDR3 is TGTGCCAGCAGCCCGGGACGGGCAGGGGTCTACTCTGGGGCCAACGTCCTGACTTTC. The encoded protein is CASSPGRAGVYSGANVLTF.

As to this clone: This sequence is one base from a far larger clone and is likely a read error. The rearrangement uses TRBV7-9 and TRBJ2-3, with 7 bases matching TRBD2. CDR3 length: 15 residues. Germline CDR1 SEHNR, CDR2 FQNEAQ (reference sequence). J was trimmed by 3 bases and V by 6 bases; bases with no gene match: 9. This CDR3 is CASSRDQRGTDTQYF. The CDR3 DNA sequence: TGTGCCAGCAGTCGAGACCAGCGGGGTACAGATACGCAGTATTTT.

On this clone itself: A far more abundant clone sits one base away, making this likely a read error. Other DNA sequences in the same sample also yield this CDR3. The V gene is TRBV28, the J gene TRBJ2-7; 8 bases agree with TRBD1. The length of the CDR3 is 14 residues. CDR1 is MDHEN, CDR2 SYDVKM, per germline. CDR3 in amino acids: CASSTTGDSYEQYF. CDR3 sequence (DNA): TGTGCCAGCAGTACGACAGGGGACTCCTACGAGCAGTACTTT.

V usage is TRBV2 and J usage is TRBJ2-7, with 11 bases identical to TRBD1. The CDR3 contains 12 residues. Looked up from germline, CDR1 is SNHLY and CDR2 is FYNNEI. Trimming took 8 bases from V and 6 from J; bases not matched to a gene: 3. The CDR3 reads CASSGTGGEQYF. Written as DNA, the CDR3 is TGTGCCAGCTCCGGGACAGGGGGCGAGCAGTACTTC. Full variable domain (outside the CDR3, taken from reference TRBV2 and TRBJ2-7): EPEVTQTPSHQVTQMGQEVILRCVPISNHLYFYWYRQILGQKVEFLVSFYNNEISEKSEIFDDQFSVERPDGSNFTLKIRSTKLEDSAMYFCASSGTGGEQYFGPGTRLTVT.

This clone came up a few times. The chain employs TRBV9 and TRBJ1-2; possibly TRBD1 for D (6 bases). Germline-derived CDR1 and CDR2 are SGDLS and YYNGEE. The CDR3 is 14 residues long. Trimming stripped 0 bases from V and 4 bases from J, with 10 bases between. The CDR3 loop is CASSVDRVGYGYTF. The CDR3 bases are TGTGCCAGCAGCGTAGACAGGGTCGGCTATGGCTACACCTTC.

In its sample, this clone was seen once. A far larger clone differs by one base, so this is likely a read error. Other DNA sequences in the same sample also yield this CDR3. The chain combines TRBV9 with TRBJ2-7; 8 bases map to TRBD2. CDR3 size: 15 residues. CDR1 SGDLS and CDR2 YYNGEE come from the germline V gene. The CDR3 sequence: CASSFGLAEPYEQYF. As DNA, the CDR3 is TGTGCTAGCAGCTTCGGACTAGCCGAGCCCTACGAGCAGTACTTC.

V is TRBV6-5 and J is TRBJ1-1, with unresolved D. CDR3 size: 12 residues. Germline V gene sequence: CDR1 MNHEY, CDR2 SVGAGI. The germline V and J ends were trimmed by 6 bases and 6 bases, with 11 bases remaining between them. The CDR3 DNA is TGTGCCAGCAGACGCCCAGGTTCTGAAGCTTTCTTT. Amino acids: CASRRPGSEAFF.

The chain is built from TRBV30 and TRBJ2-1, with a weak D call TRBD1 (6 bases). V was cut by 0 bases and J by 6 bases, with 12 bases left in between. Germline CDR1 is GTSNPN and CDR2 is SVGIG (reference sequence). The CDR3 runs to 14 residues. CDR3 bases: TGTGCCTGGAGTGTTGTACAGGGCCTCAATGAGCAGTTCTTC. Residues: CAWSVVQGLNEQFF.

The chain has TRBV5-3 and TRBJ1-2, with 7 bases that match TRBD1. TRBV5-3 belongs to the ORF category, with a function that is uncertain. V shed 1 base, J shed 1 base, and the junction held 10 bases outside the gene matches. CDR3 size: 17 residues. The CDR3 loop reads CARSLFWDRNFNYGYTF. The CDR3 DNA reads TGTGCCAGAAGCTTGTTTTGGGACAGAAACTTTAACTATGGCTACACCTTC.

Points on this clone: With only one base between it and a far larger clone, this is likely a read error. This specimen includes other DNA sequences encoding the same CDR3. The chain uses TRBV20-1 and TRBJ2-7, with D unresolved. The CDR3 runs to 11 residues. Trimming took 3 bases from V and 7 from J, leaving 10 bases between them. Looked up from germline, CDR1 is DFQATT and CDR2 is SNEGSKA (reference sequence). The CDR3 protein is CSASVNYEQYF. The DNA of the CDR3 is TGCAGTGCTAGTGTCAACTATGAGCAGTACTTC.

The chain recombines TRBV28 with TRBJ2-7; TRBD1 is a possible D gene (5 bases). V lost 2 bases, J lost 2 bases, and 10 bases lay in between. The CDR3 totals 14 residues. Germline loops: CDR1 MDHEN, CDR2 SYDVKM. CDR3 nucleotides: TGTGCCAGCAGTTTACAGGGTCACCCCTACGAGCAGTACTTC. Its translation is CASSLQGHPYEQYF. Full variable domain (missing parts from reference TRBV28 and TRBJ2-7): DVKVTQSSRYLVKRTGEKVFLECVQDMDHENMFWYRQDPGLGLRLIYFSYDVKMKEKGDIPEGYSVSREKKERFSLILESASTNQTSMYLCASSLQGHPYEQYFGPGTRLTVT.

This clone was picked up many times. The chain links TRBV7-7 to TRBJ2-7; no firm D call. Germline-derived CDR1 and CDR2 are SSHAT and FNYEAQ (reference sequence). V dropped 1 base and J dropped 5 bases, with 9 bases sitting between them. The CDR3 runs 13 residues. The CDR3 is CASSLDRYDEQYF. CDR3 DNA: TGTGCCAGCAGCTTAGATCGTTATGACGAGCAGTACTTC.

The chain combines TRBV5-1 with TRBJ2-1; 8 bases agree with TRBD2. In germline, CDR1 is SGHRS, CDR2 YFSETQ. The V gene end was trimmed by 2 bases and the J gene end by 7 bases; junction bases not matched to a gene: 8. The CDR3 has 15 amino acids. CDR3 bases: TGCGCCAGCAGCTTCTCTCAGCGGGAGTTGAATGAGCAGTTCTTC. Translation: CASSFSQRELNEQFF.

As concerns this clone: Additional DNA sequences in this sample encode the identical CDR3. This rearrangement joins TRBV7-2 to TRBJ2-7, with 8 nucleotides matching TRBD2. V dropped 6 bases and J dropped 0; count of bases not matched to a gene: 7. Germline V gives CDR1 SGHTA, CDR2 FQGNSA. The CDR3 is 15 amino acids. CDR3 sequence reads: CASSLVSGSSYEQYF. The CDR3 nucleotides read TGTGCCAGCAGTCTTGTGAGCGGGAGCTCCTACGAGCAGTACTTC.

On this clone: Other DNA sequences in this sample translate to the same CDR3. CDR3 coding DNA: TGTGCCAGCAGTTTGGGGGGGCTCTCTGGAAACACCATATATTTT. Residues: CASSLGGLSGNTIYF. V and J are TRBV28 and TRBJ1-3; D might be TRBD1 (6 bases). Germline assignment: CDR1 MDHEN and CDR2 SYDVKM. V was trimmed by 3 bases and J by 0 bases, leaving 9 bases between them. This CDR3 has 15 residues.

The chain joins TRBV7-9 to TRBJ2-2, with 10 positions matching TRBD2. CDR1 SEHNR and CDR2 FQNEAQ come from the germline V gene (reference sequence). CDR3 length: 17 amino acids. The junction had 9 bases not matched to a gene; V was cut back by 2 bases and J by 6 bases. The CDR3 reads CASSLSGRALRAGELFF. CDR3 bases: TGTGCCAGCAGCTTAAGCGGGAGGGCCCTCCGGGCCGGGGAGCTGTTTTTT. The entire variable domain, with the rest obtained from reference TRBV7-9 and TRBJ2-2, is as follows: DTGVSQNPRHKITKRGQNVTFRCDPISEHNRLYWYRQTLGQGPEFLTYFQNEAQLEKSRLLSDRFSAERPKGSFSTLEIQRTEQGDSAMYLCASSLSGRALRAGELFFGEGSRLTVL.

On this clone: At one boundary the junction diverges from the germline segment, which might be a read error. V and J are TRBV7-7 and TRBJ1-5; 7 nucleotides agree with TRBD1. CDR1 is SSHAT, CDR2 FNYEAQ, per germline (reference sequence). This CDR3 region has 16 residues. Here the CDR3 reads CASSPEDRVSNQPQHF. CDR3 DNA sequence: TGTGCTAGCAGCCCTGAAGACAGGGTAAGCAATCAGCCCCAGCATTTT.

The rearrangement uses TRBV23-1 and TRBJ1-2, with a possible D match to TRBD1 (6 bases). TRBV23-1 carries the ORF label, with uncertain function. With 2 bases removed from V and 2 bases from J, the gap between germline ends came to 15 bases. There are 16 residues in the CDR3. The DNA of the CDR3 is TGCGCCAGCAGTCAAGCCAAGGGGGGGGCCAACTATGGCTACACCTTC. It translates to CASSQAKGGANYGYTF.

The chain couples TRBV10-2 to TRBJ1-2; TRBD1 agrees at 11 bases. This CDR3 spans 15 amino acids. From germline, CDR1 is WSHSY and CDR2 SAAADI. The ends lost 6 bases at V and 2 bases at J; junction bases unmatched: 5. The CDR3 protein is CASRKGQGDNYGYTF. CDR3 nucleotide sequence: TGCGCCAGCAGGAAGGGACAGGGGGACAACTATGGCTACACCTTC.

As to this clone: Given a far larger clone just one base away, this is likely a sequencing read error. The sample holds other DNA sequences that translate to the same CDR3. This chain connects TRBV9 to TRBJ1-5; 8 bases are shared with TRBD1. Per germline, CDR1 SGDLS and CDR2 YYNGEE. Germline trimming cut 5 bases from V and 6 bases from J; bases unmatched to any gene: 4. There are 13 residues in the CDR3. The CDR3 region has the DNA TGTGCCAGCAGTGACACAGGGGGTCAGCCCCAGCATTTT. Translated: CASSDTGGQPQHF.

CDR3 sequence reads: CASSATSGPAYEQYF. DNA of the CDR3: TGTGCCAGCAGCGCGACTAGCGGGCCGGCCTACGAGCAGTACTTC. The V gene is TRBV9, the J gene TRBJ2-7; 10 nucleotides agree with TRBD2. The germline CDR1 and CDR2 sequences are SGDLS and YYNGEE. Trimming at V came to 3 bases and at J to 2 bases, leaving 5 bases not matched to a gene. The CDR3 is 15 residues long.

Details on this clone: Other DNA sequences from this sample encode an identical CDR3 as well. The DNA of the CDR3 is TGTGCCAGCTCACCGGGGACAGCTCAAGAGACCCAGTACTTC. Its translation: CASSPGTAQETQYF. The chain links TRBV18 to TRBJ2-5; 7 bases align to TRBD1. Germline V lookup: CDR1 KGHSH, CDR2 LQKENI. CDR3 length: 14 amino acids. Germline trimming cut 3 bases from V and 2 bases from J; bases unmatched to any gene: 3.